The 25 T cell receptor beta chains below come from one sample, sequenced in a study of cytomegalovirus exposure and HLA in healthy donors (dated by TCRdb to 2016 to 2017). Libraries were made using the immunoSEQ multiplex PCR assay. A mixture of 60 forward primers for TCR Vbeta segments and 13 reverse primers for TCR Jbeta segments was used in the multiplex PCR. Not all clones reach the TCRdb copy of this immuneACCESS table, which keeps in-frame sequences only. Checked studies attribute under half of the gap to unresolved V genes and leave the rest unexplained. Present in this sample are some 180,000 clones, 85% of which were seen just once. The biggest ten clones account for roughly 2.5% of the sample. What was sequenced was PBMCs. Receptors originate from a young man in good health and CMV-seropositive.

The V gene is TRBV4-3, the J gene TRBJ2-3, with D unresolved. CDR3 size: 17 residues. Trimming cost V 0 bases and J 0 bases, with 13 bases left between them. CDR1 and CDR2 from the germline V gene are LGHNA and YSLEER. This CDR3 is CASSQDLHSYSTDTQYF. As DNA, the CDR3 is TGCGCCAGCAGCCAAGATCTCCACAGTTATAGCACAGATACGCAGTATTTT.

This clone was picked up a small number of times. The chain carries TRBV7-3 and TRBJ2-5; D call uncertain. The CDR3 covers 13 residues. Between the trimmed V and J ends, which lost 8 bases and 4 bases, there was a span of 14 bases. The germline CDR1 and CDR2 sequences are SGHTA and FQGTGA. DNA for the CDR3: TGTGCCAGCGCCTCCGACTTGGGAGAGACCCAGTACTTC. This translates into CASASDLGETQYF.

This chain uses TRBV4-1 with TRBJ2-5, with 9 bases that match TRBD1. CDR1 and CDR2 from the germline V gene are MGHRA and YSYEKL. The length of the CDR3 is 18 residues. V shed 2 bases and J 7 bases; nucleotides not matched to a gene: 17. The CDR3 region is CASSQPGGQGPSQGTQYF. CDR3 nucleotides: TGCGCCAGCAGCCAACCCGGAGGACAGGGGCCCTCCCAGGGGACCCAGTACTTC.

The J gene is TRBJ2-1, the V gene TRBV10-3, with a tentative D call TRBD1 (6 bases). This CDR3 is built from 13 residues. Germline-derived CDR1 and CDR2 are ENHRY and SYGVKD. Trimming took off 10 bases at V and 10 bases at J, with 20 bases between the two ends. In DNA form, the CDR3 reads TGTGCCACGTGGACAGTTGGGGGACGGGAGCAGTTCTTC. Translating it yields CATWTVGGREQFF.

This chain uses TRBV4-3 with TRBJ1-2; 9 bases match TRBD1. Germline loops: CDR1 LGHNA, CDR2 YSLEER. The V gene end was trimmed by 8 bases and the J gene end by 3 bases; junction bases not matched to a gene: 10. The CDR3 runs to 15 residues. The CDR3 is CASRRQRQGDYGYTF. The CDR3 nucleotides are TGCGCCAGCCGACGGCAGCGACAGGGGGACTATGGCTACACCTTC.

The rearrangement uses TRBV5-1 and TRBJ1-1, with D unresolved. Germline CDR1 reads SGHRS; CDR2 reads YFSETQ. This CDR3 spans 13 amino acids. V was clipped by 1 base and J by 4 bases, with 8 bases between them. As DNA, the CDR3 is TGCGCCAGCAGCTTGCGGGTTTTCACTGAAGCTTTCTTT. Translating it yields CASSLRVFTEAFF. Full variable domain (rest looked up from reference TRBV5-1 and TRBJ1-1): KAGVTQTPRYLIKTRGQQVTLSCSPISGHRSVSWYQQTPGQGLQFLFEYFSETQRNKGNFPGRFSGRQFSNSRSEMNVSTLELGDSALYLCASSLRVFTEAFFGQGTRLTVV.

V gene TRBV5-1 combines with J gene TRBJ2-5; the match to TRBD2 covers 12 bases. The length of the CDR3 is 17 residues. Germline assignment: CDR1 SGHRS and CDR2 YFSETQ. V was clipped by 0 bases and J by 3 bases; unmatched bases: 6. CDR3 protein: CASSLALASGREETQYF. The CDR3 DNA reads TGCGCCAGCAGCTTGGCCTTGGCTAGCGGGAGGGAAGAGACCCAGTACTTC.

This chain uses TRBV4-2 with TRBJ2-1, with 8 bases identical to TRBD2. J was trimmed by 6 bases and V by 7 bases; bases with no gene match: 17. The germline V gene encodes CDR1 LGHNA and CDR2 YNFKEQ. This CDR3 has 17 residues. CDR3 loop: CASNRPQASGQGNEQFF. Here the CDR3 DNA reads TGTGCCAGCAACCGTCCTCAGGCTAGCGGGCAGGGCAATGAGCAGTTCTTC.

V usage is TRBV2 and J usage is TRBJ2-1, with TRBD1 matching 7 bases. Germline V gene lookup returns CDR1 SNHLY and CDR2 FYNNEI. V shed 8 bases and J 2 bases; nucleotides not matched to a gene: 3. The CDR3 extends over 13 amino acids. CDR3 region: CASEQGTYNEQFF. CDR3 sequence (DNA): TGTGCCAGCGAACAGGGGACCTACAATGAGCAGTTCTTC.

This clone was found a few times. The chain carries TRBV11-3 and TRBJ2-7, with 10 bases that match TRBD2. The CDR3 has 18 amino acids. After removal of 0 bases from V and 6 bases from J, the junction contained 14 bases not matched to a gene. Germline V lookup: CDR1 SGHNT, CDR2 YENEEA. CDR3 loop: CASSLDPSRTSGIPEQYF. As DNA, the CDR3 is TGTGCCAGCAGCTTAGATCCCTCTCGTACTAGCGGGATTCCCGAGCAGTACTTC.

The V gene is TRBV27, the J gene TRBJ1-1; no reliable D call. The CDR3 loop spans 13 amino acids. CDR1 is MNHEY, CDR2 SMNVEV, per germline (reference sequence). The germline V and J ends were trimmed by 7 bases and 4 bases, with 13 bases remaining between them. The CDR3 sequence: CASIGNPGTEAFF. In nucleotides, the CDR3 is TGTGCCAGCATAGGTAACCCGGGCACTGAAGCTTTCTTT.

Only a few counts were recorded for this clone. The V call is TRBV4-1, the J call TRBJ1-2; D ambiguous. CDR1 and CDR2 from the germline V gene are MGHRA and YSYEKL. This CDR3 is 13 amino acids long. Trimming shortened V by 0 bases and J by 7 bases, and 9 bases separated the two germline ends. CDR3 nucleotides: TGCGCCAGCAGCCAAGATCTGGGAGGTGGCTACACCTTC. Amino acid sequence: CASSQDLGGGYTF.

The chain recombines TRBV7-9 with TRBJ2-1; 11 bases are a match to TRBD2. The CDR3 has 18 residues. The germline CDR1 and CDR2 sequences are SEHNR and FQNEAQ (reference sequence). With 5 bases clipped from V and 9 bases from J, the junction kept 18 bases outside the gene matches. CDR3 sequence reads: CASSDRGSPLAGEGEQFF. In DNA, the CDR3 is TGTGCCAGCAGCGATCGTGGGTCGCCACTAGCGGGAGAGGGTGAGCAGTTCTTC. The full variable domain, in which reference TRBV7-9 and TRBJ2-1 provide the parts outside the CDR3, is DTGVSQNPRHKITKRGQNVTFRCDPISEHNRLYWYRQTLGQGPEFLTYFQNEAQLEKSRLLSDRFSAERPKGSFSTLEIQRTEQGDSAMYLCASSDRGSPLAGEGEQFFGPGTRLTVL.

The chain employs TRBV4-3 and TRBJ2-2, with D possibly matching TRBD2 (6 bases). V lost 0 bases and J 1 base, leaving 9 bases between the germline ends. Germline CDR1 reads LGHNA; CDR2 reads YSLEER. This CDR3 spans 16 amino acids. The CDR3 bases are TGCGCCAGCAGCCAAGATTTGCGGGGGAACACCGGGGAGCTGTTTTTT. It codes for CASSQDLRGNTGELFF.

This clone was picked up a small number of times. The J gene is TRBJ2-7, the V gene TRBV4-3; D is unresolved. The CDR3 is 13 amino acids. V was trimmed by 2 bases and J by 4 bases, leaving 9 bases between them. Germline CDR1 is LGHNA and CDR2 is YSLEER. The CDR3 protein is CASSQLLQYEQYF. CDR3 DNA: TGCGCCAGCAGCCAACTACTACAATACGAGCAGTACTTC.

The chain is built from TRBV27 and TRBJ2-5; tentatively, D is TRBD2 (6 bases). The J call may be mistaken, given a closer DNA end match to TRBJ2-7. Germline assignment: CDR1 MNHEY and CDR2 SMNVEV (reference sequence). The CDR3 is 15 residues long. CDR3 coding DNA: TGTGCCAGCAGTCCCTTCGGGAGAAACATCTACGAGCAGTACTTC. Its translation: CASSPFGRNIYEQYF.

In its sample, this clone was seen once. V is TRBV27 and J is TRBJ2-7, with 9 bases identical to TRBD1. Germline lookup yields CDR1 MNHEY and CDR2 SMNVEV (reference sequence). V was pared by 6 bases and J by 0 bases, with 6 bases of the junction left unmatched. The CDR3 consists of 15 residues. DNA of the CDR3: TGTGCCAGCAGCTTAACAGGGGGCTACTCCTACGAGCAGTACTTC. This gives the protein CASSLTGGYSYEQYF.

The CDR3 bases are TGCGCCAGCAGCACCCCCGGTCCGGGAGCTAGCTATGAGCAGTTCTTC. This encodes CASSTPGPGASYEQFF. The chain carries TRBV5-1 and TRBJ2-1; tentatively, D is TRBD2 (6 bases). The CDR3 is made up of 16 amino acids. Germline V gene lookup returns CDR1 SGHRS and CDR2 YFSETQ. Deletions cut 4 bases from V and 8 bases from J, with 22 bases between.

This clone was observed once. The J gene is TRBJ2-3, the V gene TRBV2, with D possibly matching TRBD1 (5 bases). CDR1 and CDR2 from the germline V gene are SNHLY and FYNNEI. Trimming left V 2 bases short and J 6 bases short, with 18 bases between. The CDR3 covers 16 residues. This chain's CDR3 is CASSERGLPLVDTQYF. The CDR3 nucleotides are TGTGCCAGCAGTGAAAGGGGCCTCCCTCTCGTGGATACGCAGTATTTT.

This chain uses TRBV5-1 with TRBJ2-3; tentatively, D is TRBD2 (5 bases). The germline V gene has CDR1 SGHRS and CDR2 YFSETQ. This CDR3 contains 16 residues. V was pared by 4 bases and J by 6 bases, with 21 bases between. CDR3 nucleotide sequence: TGCGCCAGCAGCCCCGGGGTAGCTCGGGGTGGGGATACGCAGTATTTT. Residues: CASSPGVARGGDTQYF. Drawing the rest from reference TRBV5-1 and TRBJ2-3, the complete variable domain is KAGVTQTPRYLIKTRGQQVTLSCSPISGHRSVSWYQQTPGQGLQFLFEYFSETQRNKGNFPGRFSGRQFSNSRSEMNVSTLELGDSALYLCASSPGVARGGDTQYFGPGTRLTVL.

The CDR3 sequence: CASSTDRGPNYGYTF. In DNA, the CDR3 is TGTGCCAGCAGCACTGACAGGGGCCCTAACTATGGCTACACCTTC. The chain links TRBV7-9 to TRBJ1-2; TRBD1 agrees at 8 bases. V lost 5 bases to trimming and J lost 0 bases; unmatched junction nucleotides: 5. The CDR3 is 15 residues long. Germline V lookup: CDR1 SEHNR, CDR2 FQNEAQ (reference sequence).

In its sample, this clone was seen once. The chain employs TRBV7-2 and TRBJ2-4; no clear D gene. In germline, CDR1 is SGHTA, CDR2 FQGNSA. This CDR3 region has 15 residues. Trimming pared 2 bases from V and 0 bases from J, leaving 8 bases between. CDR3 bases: TGTGCCAGCAGCTTAAGTCGAGCAGCCAAAAACATTCAGTACTTC. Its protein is CASSLSRAAKNIQYF.

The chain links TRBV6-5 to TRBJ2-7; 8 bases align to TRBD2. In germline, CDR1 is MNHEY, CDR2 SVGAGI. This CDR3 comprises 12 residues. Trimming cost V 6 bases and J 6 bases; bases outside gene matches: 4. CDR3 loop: CASSPTSGEQYF. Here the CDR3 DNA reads TGTGCCAGCAGCCCTACTAGCGGCGAGCAGTACTTC.

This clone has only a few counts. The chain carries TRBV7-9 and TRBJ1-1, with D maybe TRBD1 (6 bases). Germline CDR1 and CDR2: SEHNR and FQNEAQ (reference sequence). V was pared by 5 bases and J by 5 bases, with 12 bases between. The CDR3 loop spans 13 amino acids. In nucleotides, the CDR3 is TGTGCCAGCAGCCCAGGGGATAGGACTGAAGCTTTCTTT. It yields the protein CASSPGDRTEAFF.

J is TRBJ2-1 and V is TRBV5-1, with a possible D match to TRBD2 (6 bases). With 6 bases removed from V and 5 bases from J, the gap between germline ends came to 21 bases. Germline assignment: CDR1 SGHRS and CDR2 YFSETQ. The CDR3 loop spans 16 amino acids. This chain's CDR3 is CASTSGPERGNNEQFF. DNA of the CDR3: TGCGCCAGCACCTCGGGGCCCGAACGCGGGAACAATGAGCAGTTCTTC.